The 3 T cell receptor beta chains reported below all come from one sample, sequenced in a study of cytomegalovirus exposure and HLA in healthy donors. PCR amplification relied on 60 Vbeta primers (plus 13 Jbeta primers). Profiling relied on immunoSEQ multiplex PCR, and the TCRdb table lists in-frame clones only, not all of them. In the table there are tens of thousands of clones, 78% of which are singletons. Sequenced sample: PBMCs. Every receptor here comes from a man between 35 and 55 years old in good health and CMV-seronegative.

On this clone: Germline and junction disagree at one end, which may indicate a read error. The DNA for the CDR3 is TGCGCCGGCAGTCGGAAGCGGGACCATCTGGGGGATGAGCAGTTCTTC. Residues: CAGSRKRDHLGDEQFF. The rearrangement joins TRBV5-1 to TRBJ2-1; 7 bases are a match to TRBD2. This CDR3 contains 16 residues. Germline V gives CDR1 SGHRS, CDR2 YFSETQ.

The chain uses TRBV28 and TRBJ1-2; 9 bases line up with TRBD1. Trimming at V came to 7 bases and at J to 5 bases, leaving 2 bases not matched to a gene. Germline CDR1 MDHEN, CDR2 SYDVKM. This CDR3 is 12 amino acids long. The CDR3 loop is CASIGTGYGYTF. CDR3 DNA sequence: TGTGCCAGCATCGGGACAGGGTATGGCTACACCTTC.

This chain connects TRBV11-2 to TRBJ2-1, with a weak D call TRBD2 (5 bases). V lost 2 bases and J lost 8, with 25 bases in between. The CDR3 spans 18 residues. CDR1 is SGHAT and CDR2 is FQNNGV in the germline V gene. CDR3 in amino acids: CASSLNQKLREIQDEQFF. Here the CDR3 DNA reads TGTGCCAGCAGCTTAAATCAAAAATTGAGGGAGATTCAGGATGAGCAGTTCTTC.